This T cell receptor beta chain was observed in a study of blood T cell repertoires in COVID-19. Study information: The United States, Italy and Spain provided the acute and convalescent COVID-19 samples. Sample material is recorded as cDNA or gDNA derived from T cells, B-cell-depleted T cells, or PBMCs.

Authors' processing steps: The authors estimated nucleated cell counts from reference gene primer amplification. Measured with immunoSEQ multiplex PCR; TCRdb has only the in-frame clones, and not every one. The D gene and trimming were derived from the DNA, and the V and J assignments and clone size from that table. The sample includes 310,000 or so clones, around 86% of them seen just once. The CDR3 is made up of 14 amino acids. The V gene end was trimmed by 4 bases and the J gene end by 4 bases; junction bases not matched to a gene: 6. Germline-derived CDR1 and CDR2 are SGHNT and YYREEE (reference sequence).

The clonotype originates from a man aged 65 to 85 with acute or convalescent COVID-19. The V call is TRBV5-4, the J call TRBJ2-5; 8 bases map to TRBD2. The specimen sequenced was peripheral blood. Here the CDR3 DNA reads TGTGCCAGCAGCCGGGAGGGGCGGATAGAGACCCAGTACTTC. Amino acids: CASSREGRIETQYF. Full variable domain (missing parts from reference TRBV5-4 and TRBJ2-5): ETGVTQSPTHLIKTRGQQVTLRCSSQSGHNTVSWYQQALGQGPQFIFQYYREEENGRGNFPPRFSGLQFPNYSSELNVNALELDDSALYLCASSREGRIETQYFGPGTRLLVL.